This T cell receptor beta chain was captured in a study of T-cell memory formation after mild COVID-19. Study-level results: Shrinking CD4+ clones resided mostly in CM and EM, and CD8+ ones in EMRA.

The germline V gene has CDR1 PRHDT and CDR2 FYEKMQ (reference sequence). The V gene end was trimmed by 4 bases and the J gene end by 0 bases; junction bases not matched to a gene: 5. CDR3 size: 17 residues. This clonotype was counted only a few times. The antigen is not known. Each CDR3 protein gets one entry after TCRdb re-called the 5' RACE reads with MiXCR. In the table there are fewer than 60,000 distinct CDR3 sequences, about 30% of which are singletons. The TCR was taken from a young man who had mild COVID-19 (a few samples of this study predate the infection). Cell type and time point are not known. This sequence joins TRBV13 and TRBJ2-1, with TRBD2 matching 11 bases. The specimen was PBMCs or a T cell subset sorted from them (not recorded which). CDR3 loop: CASSSFSGGASYNEQFF. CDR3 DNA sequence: TGTGCCAGCAGCTCATTTAGCGGGGGGGCCTCCTACAATGAGCAGTTCTTC.